These 14 T cell receptor beta chains came from one sample sequenced in a study of regulatory dendritic cells for organ transplantation. TCRdb keeps only in-frame clones here, not all; method: immunoSEQ multiplex PCR. Of fewer than 25,000 clones in the sample, 74% were seen once. Sequencing input: memory CD4+ T cells from blood. This sample's subset: CD45RO+ memory T cells. These receptors came from a human donor in good health.

V and J are TRBV6-5 and TRBJ1-4; D gene uncertain. V was clipped by 6 bases and J by 8 bases, with 13 bases between them. Germline CDR1 reads MNHEY; CDR2 reads SVGAGI. This CDR3 spans 13 amino acids. DNA of the CDR3: TGTGCCAGCAGCAGAGAAGCCAGGGAAAAACTGTTTTTT. Protein sequence: CASSREAREKLFF.

This chain links TRBV5-6 with TRBJ2-5; 11 nucleotides line up with TRBD2. CDR3 size: 16 residues. The J segment lost 2 bases and the V segment lost 4 bases, leaving 7 bases of the junction unmatched. CDR1 SGHDT and CDR2 YYEEEE come from the germline V gene. This chain's CDR3 is CASSRRGLAVQETQYF. The CDR3 region has the DNA TGTGCCAGCAGCAGAAGGGGACTAGCGGTACAAGAGACCCAGTACTTC.

This chain's CDR3 is CASSVDVGGPTGELFF. CDR3 nucleotides: TGTGCCAGCAGCGTAGATGTGGGGGGGCCGACCGGGGAGCTGTTTTTT. This chain joins TRBV9 and TRBJ2-2, with D perhaps TRBD2 (7 bases). Deletions cut 0 bases from V and 5 bases from J, with 14 bases between. The CDR3 length is 16 residues. Germline CDR1 reads SGDLS; CDR2 reads YYNGEE.

The chain uses TRBV6-5 and TRBJ1-3; TRBD1 aligns across 12 bases. V gave up 5 bases and J gave up 8 bases; unmatched junction bases: 4. Looked up from germline, CDR1 is MNHEY and CDR2 is SVGAGI. CDR3 length: 14 residues. The CDR3 coding sequence is TGTGCCAGCAGTAGGGGACAGGGGGCCTACACCATATATTTT. Its translation is CASSRGQGAYTIYF.

This clone has just a few counts. The gene calls are TRBV2 and TRBJ2-7, with D hard to call. V was trimmed by 3 bases and J by 3 bases, leaving 9 bases between them. This CDR3 spans 13 amino acids. Germline values: CDR1 SNHLY, CDR2 FYNNEI. The CDR3 sequence is CASSERSFYEQYF. The CDR3 DNA follows: TGTGCCAGCAGTGAGAGGTCGTTCTACGAGCAGTACTTC.

This chain joins TRBV5-1 and TRBJ2-7, with D perhaps TRBD2 (7 bases). V shed 3 bases and J shed 4 bases, with 14 bases lying between them. Germline V gene data show CDR1 as SGHRS and CDR2 as YFSETQ. The CDR3 covers 14 residues. CDR3 DNA sequence: TGCGCCAGCAGCTCTACTAGGGGGGGGTACGAGCAGTACTTC. It is translated as CASSSTRGGYEQYF.

The V gene is TRBV6-5, the J gene TRBJ1-1; maybe TRBD1 (6 bases). This CDR3 has 12 residues. V lost 6 bases and J lost 5, with 10 bases in between. CDR1 and CDR2 from the germline V gene are MNHEY and SVGAGI. CDR3 coding DNA: TGTGCCAGCAGCCGAAGGGGGACTGAAGCTTTCTTT. Translation: CASSRRGTEAFF.

The chain is built from TRBV5-1 and TRBJ1-4, with D maybe TRBD1 (5 bases). The V end lost 3 bases, the J end lost 6 bases, and 15 bases lay between the germline ends. This CDR3 spans 15 amino acids. Germline lookup yields CDR1 SGHRS and CDR2 YFSETQ. The CDR3 protein is CASSYQGSRDEKLFF. In DNA, the CDR3 is TGCGCCAGCAGCTACCAGGGAAGCAGGGATGAAAAACTGTTTTTT.

Written as DNA, the CDR3 is TGTGCCAGCAGTTTAGGTATTAGCTCTGGAAACACCATATATTTT. As protein: CASSLGISSGNTIYF. The genes are TRBV28 and TRBJ1-3; no clear D gene. The CDR3 is 15 residues long. Per the germline V gene, CDR1 is MDHEN and CDR2 is SYDVKM. Trimming left V 2 bases short and J 0 bases short, with 8 bases between.

The chain carries TRBV4-1 and TRBJ2-7; 8 bases align to TRBD2. The germline gives CDR1 MGHRA, CDR2 YSYEKL. The CDR3 is made up of 17 amino acids. Unmatched junction bases numbered 15, after V lost 1 base and J lost 7 bases. The CDR3 is CASSQASGGLNLGEQYF. CDR3 DNA sequence: TGCGCCAGCAGCCAAGCCAGCGGGGGCCTCAACCTGGGGGAGCAGTACTTC.

The chain has TRBV4-1 and TRBJ2-7; D not resolved. The CDR3 length is 14 residues. V dropped 1 base and J dropped 1 base, with 8 bases sitting between them. The V gene's germline CDR1 is MGHRA and CDR2 YSYEKL. CDR3 DNA sequence: TGCGCCAGCAGCCAAGTTGGCAGATCCTACGAGCAGTACTTC. It translates to CASSQVGRSYEQYF.

The V gene is TRBV11-2, the J gene TRBJ1-2; tentatively, D is TRBD1 (5 bases). Trimming took off 1 base at V and 4 bases at J, with 13 bases between the two ends. CDR3 size: 15 residues. Per germline, CDR1 SGHAT and CDR2 FQNNGV. The CDR3 is CASSLVVQGPYGYTF. CDR3 sequence (DNA): TGTGCCAGCAGCTTAGTGGTCCAGGGTCCCTATGGCTACACCTTC.

The chain has TRBV6-6 and TRBJ2-2; TRBD1 might be the D (5 bases). Germline V gene sequence: CDR1 MNHNY, CDR2 SVGAGI (reference sequence). V was clipped by 7 bases and J by 6 bases, with 15 bases between them. CDR3 length: 14 residues. The DNA of the CDR3 is TGTGCCAGCAAGGTAGAAGGGGTAGCCGGGGAGCTGTTTTTT. Amino acids: CASKVEGVAGELFF.

This clone was detected only once. The V and J genes are TRBV11-2 and TRBJ2-7; TRBD2 is a possible D gene (6 bases). The CDR3 has 14 amino acids. CDR1 is SGHAT and CDR2 is FQNNGV in the germline V gene. V lost 0 bases and J lost 6, with 12 bases in between. The CDR3 is CASSLDSQGGEQYF. The CDR3 region has the DNA TGTGCCAGCAGCTTAGATAGCCAGGGAGGCGAGCAGTACTTC.